This T cell receptor beta chain was profiled in a study of T cell responses to AZD1222 COVID-19 vaccine. Overall study results and limits: Nearly half of spike-specific TCRs reportedly target variant regions that are unmutated in the B.1.351 and B.1.1.7 variants. The donor group comprised mostly white British people and more females; the analysis possibly underestimated clonal diversity. Spike-wide coverage was observed for vaccine-associated CD4 TCRs, with dominant responses at 160-218 and 743-854.

Combined were second doses at about 4 or about 12 weeks. On this clone: Its antigen is not identified.

TCRdb's copy holds only in-frame clones and misses some; the assay was immunoSEQ multiplex PCR. The repertoire holds 85,000 to 100,000 clones, with roughly nine tenths as singletons. The sample was peripheral blood, taken 28 days after the second AZD1222 dose. This receptor was obtained from an adult who received the AZD1222 COVID-19 vaccine.

Written as DNA, the CDR3 is TGCGCCAGCAGCCAAAACCTGGGGCAGGGAGTCGGCTACACCTTC. Translated: CASSQNLGQGVGYTF. The chain combines TRBV4-1 with TRBJ1-2; D may be TRBD1 (5 bases). CDR1 is MGHRA, CDR2 YSYEKL, per germline. The V and J ends lost 2 bases and 8 bases respectively, with 18 bases between them. This CDR3 has 15 amino acids.